This TCR beta chain originates from a study of blood T cell repertoires in COVID-19. As for the study in general: Samples taken during acute and convalescent COVID-19 were collected in the United States, Italy and Spain.

In germline, CDR1 is SGHRS, CDR2 YFSETQ. The length of the CDR3 is 14 residues. The ends were cut back, 0 bases at V and 4 bases at J, with 9 bases in the middle. Sequencing used immunoSEQ multiplex PCR; TCRdb keeps in-frame clones, though not all of them. The data hold about 230,000 clones, with approximately 87% observed a single time. The sequence derives from a woman in her 70s with active or convalescent COVID-19. The J gene is TRBJ2-3, the V gene TRBV5-1, with no clear D. The sample comprised peripheral blood. CDR3 DNA sequence: TGCGCCAGCAGCTTGGGCGGTTTCGCAGATACGCAGTATTTT. Translated: CASSLGGFADTQYF.